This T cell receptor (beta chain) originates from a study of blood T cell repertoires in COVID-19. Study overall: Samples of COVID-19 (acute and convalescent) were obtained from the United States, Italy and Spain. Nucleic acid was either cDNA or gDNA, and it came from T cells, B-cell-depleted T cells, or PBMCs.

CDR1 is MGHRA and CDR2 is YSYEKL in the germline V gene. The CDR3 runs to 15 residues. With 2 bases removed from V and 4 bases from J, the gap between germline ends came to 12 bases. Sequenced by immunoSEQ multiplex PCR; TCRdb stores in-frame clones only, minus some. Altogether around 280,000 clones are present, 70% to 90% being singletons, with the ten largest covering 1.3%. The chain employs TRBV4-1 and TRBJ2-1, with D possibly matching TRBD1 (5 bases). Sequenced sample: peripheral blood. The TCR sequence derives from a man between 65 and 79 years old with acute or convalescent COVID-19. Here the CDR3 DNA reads TGCGCCAGCAGCCAATTAAGGACATTTTACAATGAGCAGTTCTTC. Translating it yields CASSQLRTFYNEQFF.